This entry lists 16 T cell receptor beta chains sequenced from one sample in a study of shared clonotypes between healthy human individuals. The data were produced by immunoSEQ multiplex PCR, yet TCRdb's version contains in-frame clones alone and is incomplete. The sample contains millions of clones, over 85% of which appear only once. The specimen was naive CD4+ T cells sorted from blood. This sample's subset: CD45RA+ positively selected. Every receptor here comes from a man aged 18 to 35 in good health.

DNA of the CDR3: TGTGCCAGCTCCGCGAATGACAGGGCCTATCAGCCCCAGCATTTT. Its protein is CASSANDRAYQPQHF. The rearrangement links TRBV18 to TRBJ1-5, with 7 bases lining up with TRBD1. Germline lookup yields CDR1 KGHSH and CDR2 LQKENI. V shed 6 bases, J shed 5 bases, and the junction held 10 bases outside the gene matches. The CDR3 runs 15 residues.

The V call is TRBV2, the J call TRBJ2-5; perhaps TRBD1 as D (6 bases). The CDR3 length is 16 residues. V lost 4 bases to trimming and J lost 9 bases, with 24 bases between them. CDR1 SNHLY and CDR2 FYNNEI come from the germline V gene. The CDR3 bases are TGTGCCAGCAGTGGGTCCTATAGTGGGGGCGCTATGGCCCAGTACTTC. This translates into CASSGSYSGGAMAQYF. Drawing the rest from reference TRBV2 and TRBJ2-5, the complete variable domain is EPEVTQTPSHQVTQMGQEVILRCVPISNHLYFYWYRQILGQKVEFLVSFYNNEISEKSEIFDDQFSVERPDGSNFTLKIRSTKLEDSAMYFCASSGSYSGGAMAQYFGPGTRLLVL.

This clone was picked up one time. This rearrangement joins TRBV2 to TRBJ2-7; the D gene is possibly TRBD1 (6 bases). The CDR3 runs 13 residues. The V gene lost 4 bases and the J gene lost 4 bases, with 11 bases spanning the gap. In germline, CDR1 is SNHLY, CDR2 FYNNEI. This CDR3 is CASSVQGVYEQYF. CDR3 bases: TGTGCCAGCAGTGTACAGGGAGTATACGAGCAGTACTTC.

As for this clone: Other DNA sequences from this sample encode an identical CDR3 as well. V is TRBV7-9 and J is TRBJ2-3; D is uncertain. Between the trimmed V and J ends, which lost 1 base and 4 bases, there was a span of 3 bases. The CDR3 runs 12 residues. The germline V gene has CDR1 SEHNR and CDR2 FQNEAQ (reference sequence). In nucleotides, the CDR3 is TGTGCCAGCAGCTTAGTAGCAGATACGCAGTATTTT. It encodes CASSLVADTQYF.

CDR3 amino acids: CASRTRDRDLATNEKLFF. The DNA of the CDR3 is TGTGCCAGCAGGACCCGGGACAGAGACCTTGCAACTAATGAAAAACTGTTTTTT. The V and J genes are TRBV28 and TRBJ1-4; TRBD1 matches at 7 bases. The CDR3 covers 18 residues. Trimming cost V 6 bases and J 0 bases; bases outside gene matches: 13. Germline CDR1 is MDHEN and CDR2 is SYDVKM. Together with reference TRBV28 and TRBJ1-4, the CDR3 gives the full variable domain: DVKVTQSSRYLVKRTGEKVFLECVQDMDHENMFWYRQDPGLGLRLIYFSYDVKMKEKGDIPEGYSVSREKKERFSLILESASTNQTSMYLCASRTRDRDLATNEKLFFGSGTQLSVL.

CDR3 amino acids: CASSRGSWYTGELFF. As DNA, the CDR3 is TGTGCCAGCAGCCGGGGTAGTTGGTACACCGGGGAGCTGTTTTTT. The rearrangement joins TRBV7-2 to TRBJ2-2, with D possibly TRBD2 on 5 matching bases. CDR1 is SGHTA and CDR2 is FQGNSA in the germline V gene. The V gene lost 5 bases and the J gene lost 3 bases, with 13 bases spanning the gap. The CDR3 contains 15 residues.

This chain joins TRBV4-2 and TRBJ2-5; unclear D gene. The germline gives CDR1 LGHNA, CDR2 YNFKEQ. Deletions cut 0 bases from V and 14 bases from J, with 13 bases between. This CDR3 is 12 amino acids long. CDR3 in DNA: TGTGCCAGCAGCCAAGATCAAGGGCGTCCTTACTTC. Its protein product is CASSQDQGRPYF.

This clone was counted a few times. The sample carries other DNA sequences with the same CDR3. CDR3 region: CASSLDSGNTIYF. The CDR3 nucleotides are TGTGCCAGCAGCTTGGACAGTGGAAACACCATATATTTT. The rearrangement joins TRBV5-4 to TRBJ1-3, with no clear D. This CDR3 comprises 13 residues. The V gene's germline CDR1 is SGHNT and CDR2 YYREEE (reference sequence). With 0 bases removed from V and 3 bases from J, the gap between germline ends came to 4 bases.

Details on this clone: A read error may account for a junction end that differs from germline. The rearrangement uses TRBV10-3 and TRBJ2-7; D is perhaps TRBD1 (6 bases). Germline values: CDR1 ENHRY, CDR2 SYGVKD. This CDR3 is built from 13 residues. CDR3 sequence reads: CAVRGSPLYEQYF. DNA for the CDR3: TGTGCCGTCAGGGGTTCTCCCCTCTACGAGCAGTACTTC.

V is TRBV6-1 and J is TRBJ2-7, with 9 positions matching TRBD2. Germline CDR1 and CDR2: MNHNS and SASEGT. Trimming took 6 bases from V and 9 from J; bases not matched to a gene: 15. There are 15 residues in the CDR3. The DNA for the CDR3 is TGTGCCAGCAGCAGCCAGGGAGCGGGAGGAGGCCCGCAGTACTTC. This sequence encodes CASSSQGAGGGPQYF.

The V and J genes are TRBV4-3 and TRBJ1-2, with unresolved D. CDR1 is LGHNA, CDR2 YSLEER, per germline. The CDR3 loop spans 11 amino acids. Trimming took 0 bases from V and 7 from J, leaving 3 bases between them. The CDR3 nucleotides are TGCGCCAGCAGCCAAGATGGTGGCTACACCTTC. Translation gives CASSQDGGYTF.

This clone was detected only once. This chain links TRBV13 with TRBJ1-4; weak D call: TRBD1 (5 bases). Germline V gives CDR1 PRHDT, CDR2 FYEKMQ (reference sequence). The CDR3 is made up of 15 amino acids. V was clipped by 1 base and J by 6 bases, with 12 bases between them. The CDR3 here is CASSLVRGPDEKLFF. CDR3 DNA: TGTGCCAGCAGCTTAGTAAGGGGTCCCGATGAAAAACTGTTTTTT.

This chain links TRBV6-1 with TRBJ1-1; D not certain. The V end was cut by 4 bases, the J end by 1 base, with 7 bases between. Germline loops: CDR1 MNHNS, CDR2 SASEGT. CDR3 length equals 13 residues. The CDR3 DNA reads TGTGCCAGCAGTGGTTCCAGGAACACTGAAGCTTTCTTT. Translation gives CASSGSRNTEAFF.

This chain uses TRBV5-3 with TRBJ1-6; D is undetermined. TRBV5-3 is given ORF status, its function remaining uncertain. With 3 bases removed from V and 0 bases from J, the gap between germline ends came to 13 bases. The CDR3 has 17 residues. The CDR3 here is CARSSRDWSSYNSPLHF. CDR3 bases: TGTGCCAGAAGCTCGCGAGACTGGAGCTCCTATAATTCACCCCTCCACTTT.

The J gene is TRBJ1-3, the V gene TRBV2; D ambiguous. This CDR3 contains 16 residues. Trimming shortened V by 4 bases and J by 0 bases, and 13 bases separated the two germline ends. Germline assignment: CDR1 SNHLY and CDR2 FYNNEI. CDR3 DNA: TGTGCCAGCAGTGCTTGGCAGATAGACTCTGGAAACACCATATATTTT. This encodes CASSAWQIDSGNTIYF.

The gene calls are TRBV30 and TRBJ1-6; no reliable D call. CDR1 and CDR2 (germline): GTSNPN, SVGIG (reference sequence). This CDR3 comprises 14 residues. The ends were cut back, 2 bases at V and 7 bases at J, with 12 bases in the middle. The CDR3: CAWSLEGGNSPLHF. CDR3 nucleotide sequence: TGTGCCTGGAGTTTGGAGGGTGGAAATTCACCCCTCCACTTT.